The 15 T cell receptor beta chains below were found in one sample sequenced in a study of response to subunit inactivated influenza vaccine. TCRdb ran MiXCR on the RT-PCR reads and lists one entry per CDR3 protein. The repertoire holds 500,000 to 600,000 distinct CDR3 sequences, with approximately 14% as singletons. The sample consisted of PBMCs from blood, taken roughly 13 days after vaccination. The receptors originated from a man in his fifties who received an inactivated influenza vaccine.

This clonotype was seen repeatedly, ten times or more. This chain joins TRBV12-3 or TRBV12-4 and TRBJ1-4; D gene ambiguous. Trimming left V 6 bases short and J 8 bases short, with 7 bases between. The CDR3 length is 11 residues. CDR3 coding DNA: TGTGCCAGCAGGCTGACAGAAAAACTGTTTTTT. Protein product: CASRLTEKLFF.

The chain joins TRBV7-2 to TRBJ2-3; TRBD2 aligns across 12 bases. The CDR3 sequence is 15 residues long. With 4 bases clipped from V and 4 bases from J, the junction kept 3 bases outside the gene matches. Germline V gene data show CDR1 as SGHTA and CDR2 as FQGNSA. The CDR3 bases are TGTGCCAGCAGCTCTAGCGGGGGGGCCGCAGATACGCAGTATTTT. Translation: CASSSSGGAADTQYF. Combining the CDR3 with reference TRBV7-2 and TRBJ2-3 gives the whole variable domain GAGVSQSPSNKVTEKGKDVELRCDPISGHTALYWYRQSLGQGLEFLIYFQGNSAPDKSGLPSDRFSAERTGGSVSTLTIQRTQQEDSAVYLCASSSSGGAADTQYFGPGTRLTVL.

This clonotype occurred a few times. V gene TRBV24-1 combines with J gene TRBJ2-2, with TRBD1 matching over 9 bases. Germline V gene sequence: CDR1 KGHDR, CDR2 SFDVKD. J was trimmed by 2 bases and V by 7 bases; bases with no gene match: 19. The length of the CDR3 is 20 residues. The CDR3 here is CATSGFRGQGPTTNTGELFF. The CDR3 coding sequence is TGTGCCACCAGCGGATTCCGGGGACAGGGCCCCACTACCAACACCGGGGAGCTGTTTTTT.

CDR3 sequence reads: CASKRPGTSGETQYF. The CDR3 DNA reads TGTGCCAGCAAACGGCCCGGGACTAGCGGGGAGACCCAGTACTTC. This chain uses TRBV6-1 with TRBJ2-5, with 12 bases lining up with TRBD2. V was pared by 7 bases and J by 5 bases, with 8 bases of the junction left unmatched. Germline values: CDR1 MNHNS, CDR2 SASEGT. The CDR3 is 15 residues long.

The chain has TRBV12-3 or TRBV12-4 and TRBJ2-5; 9 positions match TRBD2. The CDR3 consists of 16 residues. The V gene end was trimmed by 7 bases and the J gene end by 4 bases; junction bases not matched to a gene: 13. CDR3 loop: CASTPPRLAGPETQYF. Here the CDR3 DNA reads TGTGCCAGCACCCCCCCCCGGCTAGCGGGACCAGAGACCCAGTACTTC.

This clonotype appeared a few times. V and J are TRBV7-8 and TRBJ2-2; D is ambiguous. Germline V gives CDR1 SGHVS, CDR2 FQNEAQ. The CDR3 spans 13 residues. V was trimmed by 2 bases and J by 8 bases, leaving 9 bases between them. The CDR3 sequence: CASSLSIGGELFF. The DNA for the CDR3 is TGTGCCAGCAGCTTATCTATAGGTGGGGAGCTGTTTTTT.

This clonotype appeared a few times. This chain links TRBV6-5 with TRBJ2-5, with TRBD2 identical over 10 bases. Germline V gene lookup returns CDR1 MNHEY and CDR2 SVGAGI. The CDR3 is made up of 18 amino acids. With V trimmed by 2 bases and J by 3 bases, 12 bases remained unmatched. CDR3 protein: CASSYGKRGGGAKETQYF. CDR3 nucleotides: TGTGCCAGCAGTTACGGGAAGCGGGGGGGCGGGGCCAAAGAGACCCAGTACTTC.

The gene calls are TRBV6-5 and TRBJ1-2; the match to TRBD1 covers 10 bases. The CDR3 covers 12 residues. Germline trimming cut 8 bases from V and 7 bases from J; bases unmatched to any gene: 4. Germline V lookup: CDR1 MNHEY, CDR2 SVGAGI. The CDR3 nucleotides read TGTGCCAGCCGTGGACAGGGGGGTGGCTACACCTTC. This codes for CASRGQGGGYTF.

The genes are TRBV20-1 and TRBJ1-5; possibly TRBD1 for D (6 bases). Trimming shortened V by 5 bases and J by 7 bases, and 15 bases separated the two germline ends. There are 13 residues in the CDR3. The germline V gene encodes CDR1 DFQATT and CDR2 SNEGSKA (reference sequence). CDR3 sequence: CSASTGFRQPQHF. Written as DNA, the CDR3 is TGCAGTGCTTCCACAGGGTTCCGGCAGCCCCAGCATTTT.

CDR3 amino acids: CASSYLRDTQYF. The CDR3 nucleotides are TGTGCCAGCAGCTATCTTCGGGATACGCAGTATTTT. The J gene is TRBJ2-3, the V gene TRBV7-2; D gene unclear. The V and J ends lost 4 bases and 6 bases respectively, with 8 bases between them. Looked up from germline, CDR1 is SGHTA and CDR2 is FQGNSA. The CDR3 is 12 residues long.

This chain joins TRBV20-1 and TRBJ1-1; D gene uncertain. The CDR3 sequence is 14 residues long. V was clipped by 4 bases and J by 6 bases, with 18 bases between them. Germline CDR1 reads DFQATT; CDR2 reads SNEGSKA (reference sequence). The CDR3 region has the DNA TGCAGTGCTACCAATGAGGGAGGAATCGCTGAAGCTTTCTTT. As protein: CSATNEGGIAEAFF.

The V and J genes are TRBV6-5 and TRBJ1-1; a possible D gene is TRBD1 (5 bases). Deletions cut 2 bases from V and 1 base from J, with 11 bases between. Germline V CDR1 and CDR2: MNHEY, SVGAGI. This CDR3 is built from 15 residues. The CDR3 DNA follows: TGTGCCAGCAGTTACAGGGGATGGGGGAACACTGAAGCTTTCTTT. It codes for CASSYRGWGNTEAFF.

This clonotype has just a few counts. For the CDR3, the DNA is TGTGCCAGCAGCCAACAGTCGGAGACTTACGAGACCCAGTACTTC. As protein: CASSQQSETYETQYF. The gene calls are TRBV7-2 and TRBJ2-5; no clear D. This CDR3 has 15 residues. V gave up 5 bases and J gave up 5 bases, with 18 bases separating them. CDR1 and CDR2 from the germline V gene are SGHTA and FQGNSA.

The chain is built from TRBV6-1 and TRBJ2-7, with 11 bases matching TRBD2. The CDR3 is 13 residues long. J lost 10 bases, V lost 6 bases, and 8 bases had no gene match. Germline V gives CDR1 MNHNS, CDR2 SASEGT. CDR3 bases: TGTGCCAGCAGCCCTGGTAGCGGGGGGGGCCAGTACTTC. This encodes CASSPGSGGGQYF.

In this sample, this clonotype turned up a few times. The chain recombines TRBV2 with TRBJ2-5, with 10 nucleotides matching TRBD2. This CDR3 comprises 15 residues. With V trimmed by 6 bases and J by 3 bases, 7 bases remained unmatched. The germline V gene has CDR1 SNHLY and CDR2 FYNNEI. CDR3 DNA sequence: TGTGCCAGCAGGGCAAGGACTAGCGGCGAAGAGACCCAGTACTTC. Residues: CASRARTSGEETQYF.